Listed here are 6 T cell receptor beta chains from one sample, sequenced in a study of shared clonotypes between healthy human individuals. Repertoires were generated with immunoSEQ multiplex PCR, while TCRdb's copy carries only in-frame clones and drops some. The table includes more than 1,200,000 clones, approximately 98.5% detected once. The sample taken for sequencing was naive CD4+ T cells sorted from blood. Noted subset: CD45RA+ positively selected. Every receptor here comes from a man aged 30 to 45 in good health.

The gene calls are TRBV7-9 and TRBJ2-1, with 7 bases lining up with TRBD2. J lost 8 bases, V lost 0 bases, and 7 bases had no gene match. CDR1 and CDR2 from the germline V gene are SEHNR and FQNEAQ (reference sequence). This CDR3 spans 15 amino acids. The chain's CDR3 is CASSLAGGPVDEQFF. CDR3 sequence (DNA): TGTGCCAGCAGCTTAGCGGGAGGGCCAGTGGATGAGCAGTTCTTC.

Here the CDR3 DNA reads TGCAGCGTTGAGGGACAGGGATTCTACGAGCAGTACTTC. Translated: CSVEGQGFYEQYF. The chain uses TRBV29-1 and TRBJ2-7; 9 bases are a match to TRBD1. The CDR3 is made up of 13 amino acids. Trimming took 3 bases from V and 3 from J; bases not matched to a gene: 3. Germline CDR1 is SQVTM and CDR2 is ANQGSEA.

In this sample, this clone turned up once. The V gene is TRBV11-2, the J gene TRBJ2-2; no reliable D call. This CDR3 is 16 amino acids long. The V and J ends lost 1 base and 3 bases respectively, with 12 bases between them. CDR1 is SGHAT and CDR2 is FQNNGV in the germline V gene. CDR3 region: CASSLVGARYTGELFF. DNA of the CDR3: TGTGCCAGCAGCTTAGTTGGAGCCCGGTACACCGGGGAGCTGTTTTTT.

About this clone: The sample carries other DNA sequences with the same CDR3. The V call is TRBV5-1, the J call TRBJ2-5; 12 positions agree with TRBD1. V dropped 0 bases and J dropped 5; count of bases not matched to a gene: 5. The CDR3 consists of 16 residues. Germline lookup yields CDR1 SGHRS and CDR2 YFSETQ. CDR3 region: CASSLVGTGGGETQYF. The CDR3, as DNA: TGCGCCAGCAGCTTGGTCGGGACAGGGGGCGGGGAGACCCAGTACTTC.

The J gene is TRBJ1-4, the V gene TRBV6-6; D is possibly TRBD1 (5 bases). Germline values: CDR1 MNHNY, CDR2 SVGAGI (reference sequence). This CDR3 is 16 amino acids long. Trimming removed 5 bases at V and 1 base at J, with 14 bases between. The CDR3 spells CASSQGPRQTNEKLFF. The CDR3 DNA reads TGTGCCAGCAGTCAGGGACCGAGGCAAACTAATGAAAAACTGTTTTTT.

This rearrangement joins TRBV7-6 to TRBJ1-4; 10 bases fit TRBD1. Trimming at V came to 4 bases and at J to 7 bases, leaving 18 bases not matched to a gene. The CDR3 loop spans 19 amino acids. Germline loops: CDR1 SGHVS, CDR2 FNYEAQ. This CDR3 reads CASSSNDDETGGGSEKLFF. The CDR3 DNA reads as TGTGCCAGCAGCTCAAACGACGACGAGACAGGGGGCGGGAGTGAAAAACTGTTTTTT.